Listed below are T cell receptor beta chains from one sample, sequenced in a study of metastatic and nonmetastatic thyroid tumors. Via MiXCR, TCRdb re-called the PCR reads. The sample has some 9,000 clones; roughly 35% are singletons. Specimen: tumor tissue. These receptors were taken from a female donor with papillary thyroid cancer or a benign thyroid nodule (not recorded which). Some clones in this sample may be carry-over from other donors' samples. Both conserved end residues are part of each CDR3. A D gene is named only where the DNA matches it firmly. The size field is filled for only some rows; it gives once, few, many or a size class.

>TRBJ1-1|TRBV27|TRBD1|medium-sized
TGTGCCAGCAGTGGGGGACAGGCAGTGGGAATAGCCGAAGCTTTCTTT
CASSGGQAVGIAEAFF
>TRBJ2-2|TRBV5-6|-|many
TGTGCCAGCAGCTTGATGTGGGGGGCGGAGTACACCGGGGAGCTGTTTTTT
CASSLMWGAEYTGELFF
>TRBJ1-2|TRBV6-2/TRBV6-3|-|-
TGTGCCAGCAGTTACATGGGGGACTATGGCTACACCTTC
CASSYMGDYGYTF
>TRBJ2-7|TRBV27|TRBD1|few
TGTGCCAGCAGGGGACAGGGTAACTACGAGCAGTACTTC
CASRGQGNYEQYF
>TRBJ2-7|TRBV5-6|TRBD2|many
TGTGCCAGCAGCGCGGGGGGGTACGAGCAGTACTTC
CASSAGGYEQYF
>TRBJ2-1|TRBV4-1|TRBD2|-
TGCGCCAGCAGCCAAGACCCCCCCGGGACTAGCGGCCACAATGAGCAGTTCTTC
CASSQDPPGTSGHNEQFF
>TRBJ2-3|TRBV11-1|TRBD2|-
TGTGCCATCATCTTAGCGGGAGGTCTTCCGGGTAGGAGCACAGATACGCAGTATTTT
CAIILAGGLPGRSTDTQYF
>TRBJ2-3|TRBV7-9|-|-
TGTGCCTCTTCGGTAGATACGCAGTATTTT
CASSVDTQYF
>TRBJ2-7|TRBV6-1|-|-
TGTGCCAGCAGTGAAGGCCAGCCCCCTGCACACTACGAGCAGTACTTC
CASSEGQPPAHYEQYF
>TRBJ2-3|TRBV11-2|-|few
TGTGCCAGCAGGACAGGCTACACAGATACGCAGTATTTT
CASRTGYTDTQYF
>TRBJ1-2|TRBV6-1|-|-
TGTGCCACCAAAAAAAGTCAGGACCTCTATGGCTACACCTTC
CATKKSQDLYGYTF
>TRBJ2-5|TRBV11-1|TRBD2|few
TGTGCCAGCAGCTTAGCGGGGACTAGCGGGGGTGGGTGGAAGACCCAGTACTTC
CASSLAGTSGGGWKTQYF
>TRBJ2-2|TRBV6-1|-|-
TGTGCCAGTACCCTGGCACCCGGAGATAGCGGGGAGCTGTTTTTT
CASTLAPGDSGELFF
>TRBJ2-2|TRBV6-2/TRBV6-3|-|few
TGTGCCAGCAGCTCCCTATTTAGAAGTAGCGACACCGGGGAGCTGTTTTTT
CASSSLFRSSDTGELFF
>TRBJ2-2|TRBV11-2|TRBD1|-
TGTGCCAGCAGCTCTCAGGGGGCGAACACCGGGGAGCTGTTTTTT
CASSSQGANTGELFF
>TRBJ1-5|TRBV6-1|-|-
TGTGCCAGCAGTGATGGGGCGGGGGACAGCAATCAGCCCCAGCATTTT
CASSDGAGDSNQPQHF
>TRBJ2-1|TRBV6-2/TRBV6-3|TRBD2|-
TGTGCCAGCAGCCCCGACGGGGGGGGATCCTACAATGAGCAGTTCTTC
CASSPDGGGSYNEQFF